The 29 T cell receptor beta chains below were found in one sample sequenced in a study of identical twins. TCRdb processed the 5' RACE reads anew with MiXCR; each CDR3 protein has one entry. The data hold approximately 700,000 distinct CDR3 sequences, with around 6% observed a single time. What was sequenced was naive T cells sorted from blood. The receptor source for this set is a man younger than 35 in good health.

This clonotype was recorded many times. V gene TRBV29-1 combines with J gene TRBJ2-1; no firm D call. V dropped 4 bases and J dropped 13 bases, with 11 bases sitting between them. In germline, CDR1 is SQVTM, CDR2 ANQGSEA. This CDR3 comprises 10 residues. CDR3 bases: TGCAGCGTTGGGTCCTCCGTACAGTTCTTC. Its translation: CSVGSSVQFF.

This clonotype was detected many times. The chain uses TRBV20-1 and TRBJ2-3; D is perhaps TRBD1 or TRBD2 (5 bases each). Germline-derived CDR1 and CDR2 are DFQATT and SNEGSKA (reference sequence). V was trimmed by 0 bases and J by 4 bases, leaving 17 bases between them. The CDR3 runs to 16 residues. The CDR3 bases are TGCAGTGCTAGAGAACCGGGACGGATGTCCGCAGATACGCAGTATTTT. It is translated as CSAREPGRMSADTQYF.

The chain recombines TRBV30 with TRBJ2-6; D could derive from TRBD1 or TRBD2 (5 bases each). The V end lost 7 bases, the J end lost 0 bases, and 19 bases lay between the germline ends. The CDR3 runs 17 residues. The germline gives CDR1 GTSNPN, CDR2 SVGIG (reference sequence). CDR3 sequence: CASLRDRLYSGANVLTF. DNA of the CDR3: TGTGCCTCTCTTAGGGACCGCCTCTACTCTGGGGCCAACGTCCTGACTTTC.

The chain carries TRBV25-1 and TRBJ2-7; TRBD1 matches at 8 bases. The V gene's germline CDR1 is MGHDK and CDR2 SYGVNS. V shed 8 bases and J 0 bases; nucleotides not matched to a gene: 9. This CDR3 is built from 15 residues. CDR3 nucleotide sequence: TGTGCCAGCCTAGAGGACAGGGTCAGCTCCTACGAGCAGTACGTC. It yields the protein CASLEDRVSSYEQYV.

J is TRBJ2-3 and V is TRBV6-5; D gene unclear. The CDR3 sequence is 13 residues long. Germline V gene sequence: CDR1 MNHEY, CDR2 SVGAGI. Deletions cut 0 bases from V and 6 bases from J, with 7 bases between. The CDR3 loop reads CASSYSPSDTQYF. DNA for the CDR3: TGTGCCAGCAGTTACTCGCCTTCTGATACGCAGTATTTT.

This clonotype was observed at least ten times. This chain's CDR3 is CASSRAIQETQYF. DNA for the CDR3: TGTGCCAGCAGTCGGGCTATCCAAGAGACCCAGTACTTC. The V and J genes are TRBV27 and TRBJ2-5; D not certain. Per germline, CDR1 MNHEY and CDR2 SMNVEV (reference sequence). The CDR3 extends over 13 amino acids. V lost 5 bases and J 1 base, leaving 8 bases between the germline ends.

This clonotype has more than one count but fewer than ten. The J gene is TRBJ1-5, the V gene TRBV12-3 or TRBV12-4, with a tentative D call TRBD1 (6 bases). V was cut by 1 base and J by 4 bases, with 17 bases left in between. This CDR3 region has 17 residues. The CDR3 coding sequence is TGTGCCAGCAGTTTAGAAACCGCTGGGGGGGCTAATCAGCCCCAGCATTTT. Translation: CASSLETAGGANQPQHF.

At least ten counts were recorded for this clonotype. V gene TRBV7-9 combines with J gene TRBJ1-4; 9 bases line up with TRBD1. J lost 8 bases, V lost 4 bases, and 8 bases had no gene match. This CDR3 comprises 15 residues. The germline V gene has CDR1 SEHNR and CDR2 FQNEAQ (reference sequence). The CDR3 is CASSSPGTGWEKLFF. CDR3 in DNA: TGTGCCAGCAGCTCCCCCGGGACAGGGTGGGAAAAACTGTTTTTT.

This chain joins TRBV7-9 and TRBJ1-1, with D possibly being TRBD1 (5 bases). The CDR3 runs to 16 residues. CDR1 is SEHNR and CDR2 is FQNEAQ in the germline V gene (reference sequence). The V gene lost 1 base and the J gene lost 3 bases, with 15 bases spanning the gap. The CDR3: CASSLVGRVDDTEAFF. CDR3 nucleotides: TGTGCCAGCAGCTTAGTAGGCAGGGTCGATGACACTGAAGCTTTCTTT.

The rearrangement uses TRBV7-6 and TRBJ2-2; TRBD2 is a possible D gene (5 bases). Germline loops: CDR1 SGHVS, CDR2 FNYEAQ. The CDR3 has 19 amino acids. V lost 3 bases and J 5 bases, leaving 25 bases between the germline ends. The CDR3 region is CASSFLLRKTGLGTGELFF. CDR3 DNA: TGTGCCAGCAGCTTTCTCCTCAGAAAGACGGGATTAGGAACCGGGGAGCTGTTTTTT.

This clonotype was seen more than once but under ten times. This chain's CDR3 is CASHGGTYNEQFF. The CDR3 bases are TGTGCCAGCCACGGCGGGACCTACAATGAGCAGTTCTTC. The chain employs TRBV7-8 and TRBJ2-1, with a weak D call TRBD2 (6 bases). This CDR3 is built from 13 residues. Deletions cut 8 bases from V and 2 bases from J, with 10 bases between. Germline V gives CDR1 SGHVS, CDR2 FQNEAQ.

V gene TRBV4-1 combines with J gene TRBJ2-7; 7 nucleotides match TRBD2. The CDR3 has 14 amino acids. Trimming removed 2 bases from V and 5 bases from J; junction bases left unmatched: 6. Germline V gene data show CDR1 as MGHRA and CDR2 as YSYEKL. CDR3 region: CASSQSGGGNEQYV. In nucleotides, the CDR3 is TGCGCCAGCAGCCAATCGGGAGGCGGGAACGAGCAGTACGTC.

The chain couples TRBV6-2 or TRBV6-3 to TRBJ2-3; 12 bases agree with TRBD2. CDR1 and CDR2 from the germline V gene are MNHEY and SVGEGT. The CDR3 runs to 15 residues. V was clipped by 7 bases and J by 4 bases; unmatched bases: 6. The CDR3 here is CASIDLAGGSDTQYF. Here the CDR3 DNA reads TGTGCCAGCATCGACCTAGCGGGAGGGTCAGATACGCAGTATTTT.

The sample holds many counts of this clonotype. V gene TRBV11-2 combines with J gene TRBJ1-2, with a possible D match to TRBD1 (5 bases). The CDR3 is 12 amino acids. V was pared by 1 base and J by 6 bases, with 6 bases between. Germline V gives CDR1 SGHAT, CDR2 FQNNGV. The CDR3 sequence: CASSLAGNGYTF. The CDR3 DNA follows: TGTGCCAGCAGCTTAGCAGGGAATGGCTACACCTTC.

This clonotype was picked up a small number of times. The J gene is TRBJ2-1, the V gene TRBV7-6; D could derive from TRBD1 or TRBD2 (5 bases each). Per germline, CDR1 SGHVS and CDR2 FNYEAQ. The CDR3 is 15 amino acids. Trimming removed 5 bases from V and 1 base from J, with 12 bases in between. Written as DNA, the CDR3 is TGTGCCAGCAGCACGGGACCGGGATCCTACAATGAGCAGTTCTTC. Protein sequence: CASSTGPGSYNEQFF. Supplemented by reference TRBV7-6 and TRBJ2-1, the full variable domain reads GAGVSQSPRYKVTKRGQDVALRCDPISGHVSLYWYRQALGQGPEFLTYFNYEAQQDKSGLPNDRFSAERPEGSISTLTIQRTEQRDSAMYRCASSTGPGSYNEQFFGPGTRLTVL.

This clonotype was counted between two and nine times. The genes are TRBV6-5 and TRBJ2-2, with 8 bases fitting TRBD2. Germline V CDR1 and CDR2: MNHEY, SVGAGI. Germline trimming cut 4 bases from V and 0 bases from J; bases unmatched to any gene: 7. The CDR3 is 17 amino acids. This chain's CDR3 is CASSFFRGGSNTGELFF. In nucleotides, the CDR3 is TGTGCCAGCAGTTTTTTTCGGGGGGGGTCGAACACCGGGGAGCTGTTTTTT.

V gene TRBV20-1 combines with J gene TRBJ2-3; tentatively, D is TRBD2 (5 bases). This CDR3 contains 17 residues. Germline CDR1 is DFQATT and CDR2 is SNEGSKA (reference sequence). V lost 0 bases, J lost 1 base, and 17 bases lay in between. CDR3 in DNA: TGCAGTGCTAGAGATTTTCGGGGAACGGTTGGCACAGATACGCAGTATTTT. It specifies CSARDFRGTVGTDTQYF.

The chain couples TRBV19 to TRBJ2-6, with D perhaps TRBD2 (6 bases). CDR1 LNHDA and CDR2 SQIVND come from the germline V gene (reference sequence). CDR3 length: 13 amino acids. Trimming shortened V by 10 bases and J by 4 bases, and 11 bases separated the two germline ends. The CDR3, as DNA: TGTGCCACCCAGGAGGGGGGGGCCAACGTCCTGACTTTC. Translation gives CATQEGGANVLTF.

There are many counts of this clonotype. This chain joins TRBV12-3 or TRBV12-4 and TRBJ2-1, with D possibly being TRBD2 (6 bases). V was cut by 6 bases and J by 4 bases, with 16 bases left in between. This CDR3 comprises 15 residues. CDR3 protein: CASSLNGRRYNEQFF. Here the CDR3 DNA reads TGTGCCAGCAGCCTAAACGGGAGAAGGTACAATGAGCAGTTCTTC.

This clonotype was counted only a few times. This chain links TRBV3-1 with TRBJ2-7; D is perhaps TRBD1 (6 bases). The CDR3 has 14 amino acids. Germline lookup yields CDR1 LGHDT and CDR2 YNNKEL (reference sequence). Trimming cost V 1 base and J 5 bases, with 12 bases left between them. CDR3 region: CASSQGDRRDEQYF. The CDR3 region has the DNA TGTGCCAGCAGCCAAGGTGACAGGAGAGACGAGCAGTACTTC.

The table lists this clonotype with a few counts. The V call is TRBV20-1, the J call TRBJ2-1; D remains unclear. Trimming removed 1 base from V and 0 bases from J, with 7 bases in between. CDR1 and CDR2 from the germline V gene are DFQATT and SNEGSKA (reference sequence). This CDR3 is 14 amino acids long. CDR3 in DNA: TGCAGTGCTAGAGTGGCCAGCTCCTACAATGAGCAGTTCTTC. Protein: CSARVASSYNEQFF.

This clonotype was picked up many times. This chain connects TRBV29-1 to TRBJ2-3; no clear D gene. The CDR3 is made up of 17 amino acids. Germline V lookup: CDR1 SQVTM, CDR2 ANQGSEA. V was clipped by 1 base and J by 0 bases, with 17 bases between them. Here the CDR3 DNA reads TGCAGCGTTGAAGGGTACGGCAGGCCAACTAGCACAGATACGCAGTATTTT. Encoded protein: CSVEGYGRPTSTDTQYF.

This sequence joins TRBV11-2 and TRBJ2-3; TRBD1 is a possible D gene (6 bases). This CDR3 has 17 residues. V shed 5 bases and J shed 4 bases, with 22 bases lying between them. Germline CDR1 and CDR2: SGHAT and FQNNGV. This CDR3 reads CASSPRRVGGDADTQYF. CDR3 DNA: TGTGCCAGCAGCCCGCGGCGGGTAGGGGGTGATGCAGATACGCAGTATTTT. The full variable domain, its missing parts supplied by reference TRBV11-2 and TRBJ2-3, is EAGVAQSPRYKIIEKRQSVAFWCNPISGHATLYWYQQILGQGPKLLIQFQNNGVVDDSQLPKDRFSAERLKGVDSTLKIQPAKLEDSAVYLCASSPRRVGGDADTQYFGPGTRLTVL.

The chain combines TRBV11-2 with TRBJ2-1; TRBD2 matches 7 bases. The J segment lost 9 bases and the V segment lost 5 bases, leaving 4 bases of the junction unmatched. This CDR3 has 12 residues. Germline V CDR1 and CDR2: SGHAT, FQNNGV. CDR3 protein: CASSESGIEQFF. In DNA, the CDR3 is TGTGCCAGCAGCGAAAGCGGGATTGAGCAGTTCTTC.

This clonotype was observed many times. This chain links TRBV6-1 with TRBJ2-7, with 8 bases lining up with TRBD2. The CDR3 has 16 residues. The V segment lost 6 bases and the J segment 0 bases; nucleotides outside the gene matches: 10. CDR1 MNHNS and CDR2 SASEGT come from the germline V gene. The CDR3 bases are TGTGCCAGCAGGGCCAGACCGGGACTAGACTCCTACGAGCAGTACTTC. It encodes CASRARPGLDSYEQYF.

V and J are TRBV27 and TRBJ2-7, with D possibly called TRBD1 or TRBD2 (5 bases each). The CDR3 runs 17 residues. Trimming removed 5 bases from V and 2 bases from J, with 22 bases in between. CDR1 MNHEY and CDR2 SMNVEV come from the germline V gene (reference sequence). The CDR3 is CASSRVGAPGLTYEQYV. DNA for the CDR3: TGTGCCAGCAGTAGGGTAGGGGCCCCCGGACTTACCTACGAGCAGTACGTC.

In its sample, this clonotype was seen a few times. The genes are TRBV6-1 and TRBJ2-1, with a possible D match to TRBD1 (5 bases). Germline V CDR1 and CDR2: MNHNS, SASEGT. V lost 7 bases to trimming and J lost 5 bases, with 12 bases between them. The length of the CDR3 is 13 residues. The CDR3 DNA reads TGTGCCAGCATGGTTTTAGGGGACAATGAGCAGTTCTTC. Amino acid sequence: CASMVLGDNEQFF.

The chain couples TRBV6-5 to TRBJ1-2, with D unclear. CDR3 length: 12 residues. Germline V gene data show CDR1 as MNHEY and CDR2 as SVGAGI. V shed 6 bases and J shed 6 bases, with 11 bases lying between them. For the CDR3, the DNA is TGTGCCAGCAGCCGGGGTGCTGATGGCTACACCTTC. Translated, it gives CASSRGADGYTF.

The chain links TRBV7-2 to TRBJ2-2; D gene ambiguous. The CDR3 runs to 17 residues. Trimming took off 5 bases at V and 0 bases at J, with 16 bases between the two ends. Germline V lookup: CDR1 SGHTA, CDR2 FQGNSA. The CDR3 DNA reads as TGTGCCAGCAGCCCCAAGCGACTGAGCGCGAACACCGGGGAGCTGTTTTTT. Translation gives CASSPKRLSANTGELFF.